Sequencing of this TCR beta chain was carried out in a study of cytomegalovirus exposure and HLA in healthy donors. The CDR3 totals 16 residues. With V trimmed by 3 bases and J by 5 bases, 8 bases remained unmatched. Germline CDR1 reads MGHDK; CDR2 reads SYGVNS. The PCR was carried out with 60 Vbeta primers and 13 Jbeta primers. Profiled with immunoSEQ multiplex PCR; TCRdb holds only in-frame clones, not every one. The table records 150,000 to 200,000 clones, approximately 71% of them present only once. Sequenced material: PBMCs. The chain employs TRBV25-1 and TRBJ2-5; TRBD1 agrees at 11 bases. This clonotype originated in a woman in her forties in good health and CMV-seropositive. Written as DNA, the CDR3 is TGTGCCAGCAGTGACCTTGGACAGGGGGCGGGGGAGACCCAGTACTTC. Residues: CASSDLGQGAGETQYF.